Below are 18 T cell receptor beta chains sequenced from a single sample in a study of shared clonotypes between healthy human individuals. Some clones are missing from TCRdb's copy, which holds only in-frame ones; the method was immunoSEQ multiplex PCR. The data show 1,400,000 or so clones, about 98.5% seen once. The sequenced sample consisted of naive CD4+ T cells sorted from blood. This sample's subset: CD45RA+ positively selected. Receptors originate from a young man in good health.

The rearrangement joins TRBV6-6 to TRBJ1-5; D is perhaps TRBD1 (5 bases). Germline CDR1 reads MNHNY; CDR2 reads SVGAGI (reference sequence). The CDR3 extends over 14 amino acids. V shed 6 bases and J shed 7 bases, with 16 bases lying between them. The chain's CDR3 is CASRPQGSQQPQHF. CDR3 coding DNA: TGTGCCAGCAGGCCTCAGGGCTCTCAACAGCCCCAGCATTTT.

The genes are TRBV6-1 and TRBJ2-1, with 8 bases identical to TRBD2. Losses at the gene ends were 4 bases for V and 0 bases for J; bases not matched to a gene: 5. Germline CDR1 and CDR2: MNHNS and SASEGT. The CDR3 has 16 amino acids. DNA of the CDR3: TGTGCCAGCAGTGGGACTAGCCAGAGCTCCTACAATGAGCAGTTCTTC. As protein: CASSGTSQSSYNEQFF.

The V gene is TRBV25-1, the J gene TRBJ2-1, with a tentative D call TRBD1 (7 bases). Germline V gene sequence: CDR1 MGHDK, CDR2 SYGVNS. The CDR3 consists of 18 residues. Between the trimmed V and J ends, which lost 7 bases and 8 bases, there was a span of 30 bases. The CDR3: CASKGPQGFARREDEQFF. CDR3 nucleotides: TGTGCCAGCAAAGGACCACAGGGGTTCGCGAGGAGGGAGGATGAGCAGTTCTTC.

J is TRBJ1-3 and V is TRBV7-6; D unresolved. This CDR3 has 15 amino acids. The germline CDR1 and CDR2 sequences are SGHVS and FNYEAQ. V shed 6 bases and J shed 3 bases, with 15 bases lying between them. CDR3 sequence (DNA): TGTGCCAGCAGTCGCACCGCTGGGGTTGGAAACACCATATATTTT. Translating gives CASSRTAGVGNTIYF. Full variable domain (rest looked up from reference TRBV7-6 and TRBJ1-3): GAGVSQSPRYKVTKRGQDVALRCDPISGHVSLYWYRQALGQGPEFLTYFNYEAQQDKSGLPNDRFSAERPEGSISTLTIQRTEQRDSAMYRCASSRTAGVGNTIYFGEGSWLTVV.

The CDR3 spells CASSHRTGYEQYF. CDR3 in DNA: TGTGCCAGCAGCCATAGGACAGGCTACGAGCAGTACTTC. The V call is TRBV7-2, the J call TRBJ2-7; TRBD1 agrees at 7 bases. The CDR3 runs 13 residues. Germline V gene data show CDR1 as SGHTA and CDR2 as FQGNSA. Unmatched junction bases numbered 4, after V lost 5 bases and J lost 3 bases.

The CDR3 bases are TGTGCCAGCTCACCGAGGACAGGGGGCCTTGAAAAACTGTTTTTT. Translation gives CASSPRTGGLEKLFF. The chain links TRBV18 to TRBJ1-4, with 11 bases aligning to TRBD1. The CDR3 is 15 residues long. The trim removed 3 bases at V and 7 bases at J, leaving 4 bases unmatched. Germline V gene lookup returns CDR1 KGHSH and CDR2 LQKENI.

V gene TRBV5-1 combines with J gene TRBJ2-3, with 12 positions matching TRBD2. Germline values: CDR1 SGHRS, CDR2 YFSETQ. Trimming at V came to 4 bases and at J to 2 bases, leaving 2 bases not matched to a gene. The CDR3 length is 15 residues. CDR3 DNA sequence: TGCGCCAGCAGCCGACTAGCGGGAGACACAGATACGCAGTATTTT. Translating it yields CASSRLAGDTDTQYF.

To note about this clone: The same CDR3 can be traced to other DNA sequences in this sample. The chain carries TRBV10-3 and TRBJ1-5, with TRBD1 matching over 7 bases. CDR3 size: 14 residues. Germline lookup yields CDR1 ENHRY and CDR2 SYGVKD. With V trimmed by 5 bases and J by 4 bases, 5 bases remained unmatched. CDR3 amino acids: CAISRQGSNQPQHF. The CDR3 DNA reads as TGTGCCATCAGTCGACAGGGTAGTAATCAGCCCCAGCATTTT.

The chain is built from TRBV15 and TRBJ2-1; the D gene could be TRBD1 or TRBD2 (5 bases each). Trimming cost V 3 bases and J 8 bases, with 17 bases left between them. This CDR3 has 15 amino acids. Germline values: CDR1 LNHNV, CDR2 YYDKDF (reference sequence). The CDR3: CATSSVQARDHEQFF. CDR3 bases: TGTGCCACCAGCAGCGTACAGGCTAGGGACCATGAGCAGTTCTTC.

The chain links TRBV7-9 to TRBJ2-7, with no clear D. Germline loops: CDR1 SEHNR, CDR2 FQNEAQ (reference sequence). V dropped 8 bases and J dropped 0 bases, with 14 bases sitting between them. The CDR3 is 14 residues long. The CDR3 sequence: CASEADPNSYEQYF. For the CDR3, the DNA is TGTGCCAGCGAGGCGGACCCAAACTCCTACGAGCAGTACTTC.

The chain links TRBV7-2 to TRBJ1-1; D unresolved. V lost 1 base, J lost 5 bases, and 8 bases lay in between. The CDR3 consists of 13 residues. Germline lookup yields CDR1 SGHTA and CDR2 FQGNSA. Written as DNA, the CDR3 is TGTGCCAGCAGCTTAGTGGGTAGAACTGAAGCTTTCTTT. It specifies CASSLVGRTEAFF. Complete variable domain (other parts from reference TRBV7-2 and TRBJ1-1): GAGVSQSPSNKVTEKGKDVELRCDPISGHTALYWYRQSLGQGLEFLIYFQGNSAPDKSGLPSDRFSAERTGGSVSTLTIQRTQQEDSAVYLCASSLVGRTEAFFGQGTRLTVV.

The chain uses TRBV29-1 and TRBJ2-1; possible D gene TRBD2, 6 bases. Germline values: CDR1 SQVTM, CDR2 ANQGSEA. This CDR3 is 12 amino acids long. CDR3 in DNA: TGCAGGGCCGGGACTGAATACAATGAGCAGTTCTTC. It yields the protein CRAGTEYNEQFF.

The chain combines TRBV19 with TRBJ1-1; D is ambiguous. The CDR3 totals 15 residues. Looked up from germline, CDR1 is LNHDA and CDR2 is SQIVND (reference sequence). V lost 8 bases and J lost 10, with 26 bases in between. DNA of the CDR3: TGTGCCAGTGGAGGTACCGGGAGCCAGCTCCCTGGAGCTTTCTTT. It codes for CASGGTGSQLPGAFF.

The chain carries TRBV2 and TRBJ1-2; weak D call: TRBD1 (5 bases). CDR1 is SNHLY, CDR2 FYNNEI, per germline. This CDR3 spans 13 amino acids. Trimming cost V 3 bases and J 8 bases, with 13 bases left between them. The chain's CDR3 is CASSDVVGDGYTF. The CDR3 region has the DNA TGTGCCAGCAGTGACGTAGTAGGGGACGGCTACACCTTC.

The chain links TRBV5-1 to TRBJ2-7, with TRBD2 matching 11 bases. CDR1 SGHRS and CDR2 YFSETQ come from the germline V gene. With V trimmed by 1 base and J by 4 bases, 7 bases remained unmatched. The CDR3 extends over 16 amino acids. The CDR3 nucleotides read TGCGCCAGCAGCTTGCGCCCGGGACTAGCGGATTACGAGCAGTACTTC. Its translation: CASSLRPGLADYEQYF.

Of note for this clone: The sample holds other DNA sequences that translate to the same CDR3. This rearrangement joins TRBV18 to TRBJ2-7, with a weak D call TRBD1 (6 bases). The V end was cut by 3 bases, the J end by 3 bases, with 6 bases between. Germline V lookup: CDR1 KGHSH, CDR2 LQKENI. This CDR3 comprises 12 residues. The DNA of the CDR3 is TGTGCCAGCTCACCGGACAGCTACGAGCAGTACTTC. Protein product: CASSPDSYEQYF.

The chain uses TRBV30 and TRBJ2-5; 8 bases agree with TRBD2. CDR3 length: 16 amino acids. Germline CDR1 GTSNPN, CDR2 SVGIG (reference sequence). J was trimmed by 0 bases and V by 0 bases; bases with no gene match: 6. This CDR3 reads CAWSVLAAGYQETQYF. For the CDR3, the DNA is TGTGCCTGGAGTGTACTAGCGGCCGGGTACCAAGAGACCCAGTACTTC.

The V and J genes are TRBV5-1 and TRBJ1-2; D gene unclear. V was clipped by 4 bases and J by 6 bases, with 13 bases between them. This CDR3 is 13 amino acids long. Germline-derived CDR1 and CDR2 are SGHRS and YFSETQ. The CDR3 nucleotides are TGCGCCAGCAGCCCCTCCATTGCGAATGGCTACACCTTC. Amino acid sequence: CASSPSIANGYTF.